This is a list of T cell receptor beta chains from one sample in a study of control samples from healthy donors and cancer patients. Generated by immunoSEQ multiplex PCR, the TCRdb table keeps only in-frame clones and is missing some. Here the sample spans about 73,000 clones, 85% to 90% being singletons. The sequenced material came from PBMCs. The receptors were sampled from a man between 60 and 75 years old with lung cancer. The CDR3 runs from the conserved cysteine through the conserved F or W. A D gene is named only where the DNA matches it firmly. Clone size is stated in some rows and not others, as once, few, many or a class when expanded.

CDR3nt	CDR3aa	v_gene	abundance	d_gene	j_gene
TGCGCCAGCAGCTGGACTAGCGTCGAGCAGTTCTTC	CASSWTSVEQFF	TRBV5-1	.	TRBD2	TRBJ2-1
TGTGCCAGCAGCGTAGACCCCTGGACAGCTTTTAATTCACCCCTCCACTTT	CASSVDPWTAFNSPLHF	TRBV9	.	.	TRBJ1-6
TGTGCCACCAGTGTCCATTTTGCCCAGGGGGCGCAGGGCGGGGAGCTGTTTTTT	CATSVHFAQGAQGGELFF	TRBV24-1	once	TRBD1	TRBJ2-2
TGTGCCAGCAGCCCCCGGACAGGGCCTAATCAGCCCCAGCATTTT	CASSPRTGPNQPQHF	TRBV5-6	.	TRBD1	TRBJ1-5
TGTGCCAGCAGCCAAGTCCACCGGGACTTACAAGAGACCCAGTACTTC	CASSQVHRDLQETQYF	TRBV3-1/TRBV3-2	.	.	TRBJ2-5
TGTGCCAGCAGCCCCCAGACCTTGTCTAACTATGGCTACACCTTC	CASSPQTLSNYGYTF	TRBV7-2	.	.	TRBJ1-2
TGTGCCAGCAGCTTGGGACAGGGAGGGAATTCACCCCTCCACTTT	CASSLGQGGNSPLHF	TRBV5-6	few	TRBD1	TRBJ1-6
TGTGCCAGCAGGGTTATAGCTGGAAACACCATATATTTT	CASRVIAGNTIYF	TRBV5-8	few	.	TRBJ1-3
TGTGCCAGCAGTCGGGAGGACAGGGGACAGCATTTT	CASSREDRGQHF	TRBV6-6	.	TRBD1	TRBJ1-5
TGTGCCAGTGACGGGGGGGGATACTCTGGAAACACCATATATTTT	CASDGGGYSGNTIYF	TRBV6-6	.	.	TRBJ1-3